Each of the 14 T cell receptor beta chains below was sequenced from the same sample in a study of T cells in Graves' hyperthyroidism and ophthalmopathy. Amplified regions were TCR beta CDR3 sequences from RNA transcripts. HTBI primers were the set used in a first-round RT-PCR of the TCR CDR3. Via MiXCR, TCRdb re-called the multiplex PCR reads, giving one row per CDR3 protein. The top ten clones hold 42% of a sample with about 110,000 distinct CDR3 sequences, roughly 15% of them seen once. Sequencing was performed on blood. These receptor sequences come from a woman between 50 and 59 years old with Graves' hyperthyroidism.

Many counts were recorded for this clonotype. This chain connects TRBV7-9 to TRBJ2-1; D not certain. Trimming removed 1 base at V and 5 bases at J, with 15 bases between. Germline V lookup: CDR1 SEHNR, CDR2 FQNEAQ (reference sequence). The CDR3 extends over 16 amino acids. DNA for the CDR3: TGTGCCAGCAGCTTAGTACTGGGCGGAGCCAACAATGAGCAGTTCTTC. This codes for CASSLVLGGANNEQFF.

The chain combines TRBV19 with TRBJ2-1, with 16 bases fitting TRBD2. Germline V gene lookup returns CDR1 LNHDA and CDR2 SQIVND (reference sequence). Losses at the gene ends were 6 bases for V and 1 base for J; bases not matched to a gene: 3. The CDR3 is 17 amino acids. The CDR3 DNA sequence: TGTGCCAGTAGCGGGACTAGCGGGAGGGCGTCCTACAATGAGCAGTTCTTC. Translated: CASSGTSGRASYNEQFF.

This chain links TRBV28 with TRBJ1-1; the match to TRBD1 covers 9 bases. Per the germline V gene, CDR1 is MDHEN and CDR2 is SYDVKM. V lost 5 bases to trimming and J lost 9 bases; unmatched junction nucleotides: 7. This CDR3 spans 13 amino acids. The CDR3 region is CASSTRQGGKAFF. For the CDR3, the DNA is TGTGCCAGCAGTACTAGACAGGGGGGAAAAGCTTTCTTT.

This clonotype came up once. This chain connects TRBV5-1 to TRBJ1-4; possible D gene TRBD1, 6 bases. The CDR3 runs to 15 residues. V lost 4 bases to trimming and J lost 5 bases, with 15 bases between them. Per germline, CDR1 SGHRS and CDR2 YFSETQ. CDR3 residues: CASSPSGGQNEKLFF. The CDR3 DNA sequence: TGCGCCAGCAGCCCATCGGGGGGGCAGAATGAAAAACTGTTTTTT.

Many counts were recorded for this clonotype. The chain links TRBV30 to TRBJ2-3; 9 bases agree with TRBD1. The V segment lost 3 bases and the J segment 6 bases; nucleotides outside the gene matches: 13. There are 16 residues in the CDR3. Germline CDR1 reads GTSNPN; CDR2 reads SVGIG (reference sequence). The CDR3 protein is CAWSDPDRGARDTQYF. As DNA, the CDR3 is TGTGCCTGGAGCGACCCTGACAGGGGGGCGAGGGATACGCAGTATTTT.

There are many counts of this clonotype. The chain uses TRBV4-1 and TRBJ2-4; D is uncertain. The CDR3 runs to 15 residues. Germline CDR1 and CDR2: MGHRA and YSYEKL. With 5 bases removed from V and 1 base from J, the gap between germline ends came to 12 bases. The DNA of the CDR3 is TGCGCCAGCAGCTCGATAGGGTGGGCCAAAAACATTCAGTACTTC. This translates into CASSSIGWAKNIQYF.

This clonotype was detected a few times. This chain uses TRBV7-9 with TRBJ1-1, with TRBD1 matching over 10 bases. CDR1 and CDR2 from the germline V gene are SEHNR and FQNEAQ (reference sequence). J was trimmed by 6 bases and V by 2 bases; bases with no gene match: 9. The CDR3 runs 16 residues. DNA of the CDR3: TGTGCCAGCAGCTTACTAACCGGACAGGGGGACCCTGAAGCTTTCTTT. It encodes CASSLLTGQGDPEAFF.

This clonotype appeared many times. The chain joins TRBV11-2 to TRBJ2-2; 9 bases line up with TRBD2. The CDR3 extends over 18 amino acids. The V gene's germline CDR1 is SGHAT and CDR2 FQNNGV. With V trimmed by 2 bases and J by 2 bases, 9 bases remained unmatched. The CDR3 bases are TGTGCCAGCAGCTTACGACTAGCGGACCCCTTTAACACCGGGGAGCTGTTTTTT. Translated: CASSLRLADPFNTGELFF.

This chain joins TRBV2 and TRBJ2-7; D ambiguous. Germline V gene sequence: CDR1 SNHLY, CDR2 FYNNEI. The CDR3 consists of 13 residues. The CDR3 is CASSGLSSYEQYV. DNA of the CDR3: TGCGCCAGCAGTGGGCTGAGCTCCTACGAGCAGTACGTC.

At least ten counts were recorded for this clonotype. The genes are TRBV3-1 and TRBJ2-1, with D perhaps TRBD2 (5 bases). The V gene's germline CDR1 is LGHDT and CDR2 YNNKEL (reference sequence). Deletions cut 0 bases from V and 5 bases from J, with 14 bases between. CDR3 size: 16 residues. The CDR3 is CASSQDFGSRNNEQFF. As DNA, the CDR3 is TGTGCCAGCAGCCAAGATTTTGGGAGTAGAAACAATGAGCAGTTCTTC.

Turning to this clonotype: One base away lies a much larger clone, so this may be a sequencing read error. The chain recombines TRBV10-3 with TRBJ2-7; TRBD1 matches 9 bases. V lost 5 bases and J lost 6; bases outside the gene matches: 8. Germline V CDR1 and CDR2: ENHRY, SYGVKD. The CDR3 totals 14 residues. This CDR3 reads CAISLPGQGSEQYV. For the CDR3, the DNA is TGTGCCATCAGTCTGCCGGGACAGGGATCCGAGCAGTACGTC.

Ten or more counts support this clonotype. The genes are TRBV7-8 and TRBJ2-5; TRBD2 agrees at 8 bases. The CDR3 spans 11 residues. Trimming took 2 bases from V and 11 from J; bases not matched to a gene: 1. Germline CDR1 is SGHVS and CDR2 is FQNEAQ. CDR3 nucleotide sequence: TGTGCCAGCAGCTTACGGGGGGGACAGTACTTC. Protein product: CASSLRGGQYF.

This clonotype appeared many times. This chain connects TRBV6-1 to TRBJ1-2, with 11 bases fitting TRBD1. Germline trimming cut 5 bases from V and 6 bases from J; bases unmatched to any gene: 14. The germline gives CDR1 MNHNS, CDR2 SASEGT. The CDR3 has 17 amino acids. CDR3 protein: CASSNPSRTGGANGYTF. The DNA of the CDR3 is TGTGCCAGCAGTAACCCCTCTCGGACAGGGGGCGCAAATGGCTACACCTTC.

V usage is TRBV19 and J usage is TRBJ2-2; 9 nucleotides line up with TRBD2. There are 17 residues in the CDR3. J gave up 5 bases and V 5 bases, and 12 bases lay outside the gene matches. Germline CDR1 is LNHDA and CDR2 is SQIVND (reference sequence). The CDR3 region has the DNA TGTGCCAGTAGTTTTTTAGCGGGAGTCGGATCTACCGGGGAGCTGTTTTTT. Translation: CASSFLAGVGSTGELFF.